This paragraph reports one TCR beta chain. Its antigen remains unidentified. These data are taken from a study of cytomegalovirus exposure and HLA in healthy donors. Findings and caveats of the study: Rare TCR sequences predominated, though certain public TCRs were found in many donors. Later analysis associated a missense DCLRE1C variant with TCR beta V- and J-gene trimming.

PCR used 60 Vbeta primers and 13 Jbeta primers. Generated by immunoSEQ multiplex PCR, the TCRdb table keeps only in-frame clones and is missing some. The sample yields roughly 170,000 clones, approximately 81% seen once. There are 14 residues in the CDR3. The V gene's germline CDR1 is SGHRS and CDR2 YFSETQ. Trimming took 4 bases from V and 0 from J, leaving 10 bases between them. This sequence joins TRBV5-1 and TRBJ1-1; D is undetermined. Material: PBMCs. This TCR came from a man aged 25 to 45 in good health and CMV-seronegative. This CDR3 is CASSVDTMNTEAFF. The CDR3 DNA follows: TGCGCCAGCAGCGTTGACACCATGAACACTGAAGCTTTCTTT. The full variable domain, in which reference TRBV5-1 and TRBJ1-1 provide the parts outside the CDR3, is KAGVTQTPRYLIKTRGQQVTLSCSPISGHRSVSWYQQTPGQGLQFLFEYFSETQRNKGNFPGRFSGRQFSNSRSEMNVSTLELGDSALYLCASSVDTMNTEAFFGQGTRLTVV.